This T cell receptor beta chain was obtained from a study of shared clonotypes between healthy human individuals. About the study: The donor pool was made up of two women and three men aged 18 to 49. Each donor had three CD4 naive, three CD4 memory, two CD8 naive and one CD8 memory plate.

CD45RA+ naive and CD45RA-negative memory subsets were separated from CD4+ cells. Concerning this clone: Antigen: not known.

Study-level points and caveats: Enrolling few donors narrowed the genetic and exposure-history diversity that was represented.

Generated by immunoSEQ multiplex PCR, the TCRdb table keeps only in-frame clones and is missing some. This table holds over a million clones, roughly 95% found once. CDR1 SQVTM and CDR2 ANQGSEA come from the germline V gene. CDR3 length equals 11 residues. V lost 3 bases and J 5 bases, leaving 7 bases between the germline ends. The TCR originated in a man in his thirties or forties in good health. The rearrangement links TRBV29-1 to TRBJ1-1; D remains ambiguous. Material: naive CD4+ T cells sorted from blood. Regarding subset: CD45RA+ positively selected. This CDR3 is CSVDTWTEAFF. CDR3 nucleotide sequence: TGCAGCGTTGATACCTGGACTGAAGCTTTCTTT.